The clone carrying this T cell receptor (beta chain) was recorded at least ten times. Antigen: not known. Treatment of any kind had been given to no patient before thyroid surgery. The record originates from a study of metastatic and nonmetastatic thyroid tumors. Study overall: Repertoires from malignant and benign thyroid patients were compared across blood and tumor or nodule tissue. Study-wide results and limits: In blood and tumor, TCR beta diversity was reportedly significantly higher in malignant thyroid tumors than in benign nodules.

With MiXCR, TCRdb called clones anew from the PCR reads. This sample yields under 20,000 clones, of which roughly 34% are seen a single time; approximately 11% belongs to the top ten. V dropped 5 bases and J dropped 0; count of bases not matched to a gene: 7. Germline values: CDR1 DFQATT, CDR2 SNEGSKA (reference sequence). The length of the CDR3 is 15 residues. The TCR was taken from a male donor with papillary thyroid cancer or a benign thyroid nodule (not recorded which). Some clones in this sample may be carry-over from other donors' samples. The sample consisted of tumor tissue. The J gene is TRBJ2-1, the V gene TRBV20-1; 7 bases are shared with TRBD2. The CDR3 loop reads CSASQRGSSYNEQFF. The CDR3 DNA reads as TGCAGTGCTTCACAGCGGGGAAGCTCCTACAATGAGCAGTTCTTC.